This TCR beta chain was recovered during a study of CD8+ T cells in alopecia areata. V dropped 4 bases and J dropped 3; count of bases not matched to a gene: 6. The length of the CDR3 is 15 residues. Per the germline V gene, CDR1 is SGDLS and CDR2 is YYNGEE. RNA extraction and reverse transcription yielded cDNA as sequencing template. The table came from immunoSEQ multiplex PCR; TCRdb's copy has only in-frame clones and leaves some out. The table shows about 200,000 clones, with 45% to 70% occurring only once. With respect to this clone: Its target is not known.

Study-wide results and limits: Scalp sequencing captures resident alphabeta T cells of normal skin too. Relative to normal scalp, lesional scalp, especially alopecia totalis/universalis, showed higher clonality.

This receptor was obtained from a human donor in good health. The chain carries TRBV9 and TRBJ2-2; 7 nucleotides match TRBD2. The sequenced material came from CD8+ T cells sorted from blood. CDR3: CASSRRGEDTGELFF. The CDR3 DNA sequence: TGTGCCAGCAGCCGACGGGGGGAAGACACCGGGGAGCTGTTTTTT.